The present TCR beta chain was sequenced within a study of cytomegalovirus exposure and HLA in healthy donors. Findings and limits, study-wide: A later analysis appeared to link common viral pathogens to several of the most significant clusters.

Concerning this clone: Its cognate antigen is unknown.

CDR1 and CDR2 (germline): MDHEN, SYDVKM. This CDR3 region has 14 residues. Trimming took 1 base from V and 1 from J, leaving 7 bases between them. The PCR made use of 60 Vbeta and 13 Jbeta primers. Only in-frame clones appear in the TCRdb table, and some are missing; sequencing was by immunoSEQ multiplex PCR. This table has 160,000 or so clones, roughly 90% appearing once. The chain has TRBV28 and TRBJ2-5, with D possibly TRBD2 on 5 matching bases. Material: PBMCs. The TCR comes from a woman between 18 and 29 years old in good health and CMV-seronegative. CDR3 sequence reads: CASSLSGIQETQYF. CDR3 bases: TGTGCCAGCAGTTTATCCGGGATCCAAGAGACCCAGTACTTC.